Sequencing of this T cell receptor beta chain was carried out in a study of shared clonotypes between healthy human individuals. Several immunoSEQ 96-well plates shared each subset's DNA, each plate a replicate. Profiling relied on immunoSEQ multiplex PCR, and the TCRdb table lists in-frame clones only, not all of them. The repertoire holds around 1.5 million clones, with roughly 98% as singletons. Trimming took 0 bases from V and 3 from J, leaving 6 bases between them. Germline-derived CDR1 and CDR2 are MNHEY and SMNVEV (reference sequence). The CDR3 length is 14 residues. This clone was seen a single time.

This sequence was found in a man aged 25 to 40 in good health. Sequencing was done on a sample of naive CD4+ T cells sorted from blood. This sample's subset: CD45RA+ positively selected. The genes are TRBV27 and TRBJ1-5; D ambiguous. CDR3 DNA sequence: TGTGCCAGCAGTTTATCACCCCACAATCAGCCCCAGCATTTT. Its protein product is CASSLSPHNQPQHF.